This TCR beta chain is drawn from a study of low-dose radiotherapy and immunotherapy resistance in tumors. The wider study: Intravenous administration to patients comprised nivolumab at 240 mg every two weeks and ipilimumab at 1 mg/kg every six weeks. A daily 300 mg dose of oral aspirin was taken by patients for four cycles from cycle 1 day 1.

Primers targeting TRAV and TRBV primed first-strand cDNA, covering alpha and beta chains. Amplification of TCRs used a constant-region primer and V-primer adapter for 15 to 25 PCR cycles. TCRdb reprocessed the reads via MiXCR and lists one record per CDR3 protein. The sample has under 40,000 distinct CDR3 sequences; approximately 49% are singletons. The CDR3 sequence is 10 residues long. Trimming pared 8 bases from V and 1 base from J, leaving 2 bases between. Germline V gene data show CDR1 as ENHRY and CDR2 as SYGVKD. Time point denoted: after trial treatment. Treatment here: LDRT plus nivolumab, ipilimumab, low-dose cyclophosphamide and aspirin (RACIN trial). Every donor's regimen consisted of nivolumab, ipilimumab, aspirin, low-dose cyclophosphamide and low-dose radiotherapy.

The source is a male donor with gallbladder cancer. The V gene is TRBV10-3, the J gene TRBJ2-5, with no clear D. The specimen comprised PBMCs, sampled after low-dose radiotherapy plus immunotherapy. The CDR3 loop is CAIGQETQYF. As DNA, the CDR3 is TGTGCCATCGGCCAAGAGACCCAGTACTTC.